These 29 T cell receptor beta chains came from one sample sequenced in a study of T-cell memory formation after mild COVID-19. Using its own MiXCR run on the 5' RACE reads, TCRdb lists one record per CDR3 protein. The profile shows around 300,000 distinct CDR3 sequences, roughly 18% of them singletons. Material for sequencing was PBMCs or a T cell subset sorted from them (not recorded which). All receptors derive from a young man who had mild COVID-19 (a few samples of this study predate the infection). Cell type and time point are not known.

The gene calls are TRBV10-3 and TRBJ1-1; D uncertain. The V and J ends lost 3 bases and 2 bases respectively, with 1 base between them. Germline assignment: CDR1 ENHRY and CDR2 SYGVKD. The CDR3 totals 11 residues. The CDR3 DNA follows: TGTGCCATCAGTGAAAACACTGAAGCTTTCTTT. It yields the protein CAISENTEAFF.

This clonotype was observed a handful of times. The CDR3 spells CASSRRASYQETQYF. CDR3 nucleotide sequence: TGTGCCAGCAGCCGCCGGGCCTCGTACCAAGAGACCCAGTACTTC. V and J are TRBV27 and TRBJ2-5; the D is unclear. This CDR3 is 15 amino acids long. The V end lost 6 bases, the J end lost 0 bases, and 14 bases lay between the germline ends. Germline V gene lookup returns CDR1 MNHEY and CDR2 SMNVEV (reference sequence).

This clonotype was observed a few times. The chain links TRBV6-2 or TRBV6-3 to TRBJ1-1; D is uncertain. Trimming shortened V by 3 bases and J by 1 base, and 6 bases separated the two germline ends. Germline CDR1 is MNHEY and CDR2 is SVGEGT. This CDR3 has 13 amino acids. Here the CDR3 reads CASSYPGNTEAFF. The CDR3 DNA follows: TGTGCCAGCAGTTATCCGGGGAACACTGAAGCTTTCTTT.

The V and J genes are TRBV6-6 and TRBJ1-2, with a weak D call TRBD1 (5 bases). The germline V gene encodes CDR1 MNHNY and CDR2 SVGAGI (reference sequence). The V and J ends lost 5 bases and 4 bases respectively, with 17 bases between them. This CDR3 comprises 15 residues. The CDR3: CASSPLGGGSYGYTF. CDR3 nucleotide sequence: TGTGCCAGCAGTCCTCTGGGGGGGGGGTCCTATGGCTACACCTTC.

This clonotype was recorded many times. This chain uses TRBV5-6 with TRBJ2-3; D might be TRBD2 (7 bases). This CDR3 region has 14 residues. The V and J ends lost 2 bases and 1 base respectively, with 8 bases between them. Germline CDR1 reads SGHDT; CDR2 reads YYEEEE. DNA for the CDR3: TGTGCCAGCAGCTTCGGGGGGCGCACAGATACGCAGTATTTT. The encoded protein is CASSFGGRTDTQYF.

V and J are TRBV5-1 and TRBJ1-3; TRBD1 might be the D (5 bases). CDR3 size: 16 residues. Germline CDR1 is SGHRS and CDR2 is YFSETQ. V was trimmed by 5 bases and J by 3 bases, leaving 18 bases between them. CDR3 nucleotide sequence: TGCGCCAGCAGTCTAAACGGCAGGGATTATGGAAACACCATATATTTT. Translation gives CASSLNGRDYGNTIYF.

Only a few counts were recorded for this clonotype. This sequence joins TRBV19 and TRBJ1-5; 10 positions match TRBD1. In germline, CDR1 is LNHDA, CDR2 SQIVND (reference sequence). J gave up 7 bases and V 7 bases, and 7 bases lay outside the gene matches. The CDR3 covers 14 residues. The CDR3 region is CASTGQGYWQPQHF. The DNA for the CDR3 is TGTGCCAGTACGGGACAGGGGTATTGGCAGCCCCAGCATTTT.

This clonotype was observed at least ten times. The J gene is TRBJ2-2, the V gene TRBV5-1; D is ambiguous. Germline V lookup: CDR1 SGHRS, CDR2 YFSETQ. Trimming took off 0 bases at V and 2 bases at J, with 5 bases between the two ends. This CDR3 region has 14 residues. For the CDR3, the DNA is TGCGCCAGCAGCTTGGAGTTCAACACCGGGGAGCTGTTTTTT. Its translation: CASSLEFNTGELFF.

This clonotype was seen a few times. The V gene is TRBV6-2 or TRBV6-3, the J gene TRBJ2-1; 13 nucleotides align to TRBD2. The ends lost 11 bases at V and 7 bases at J; junction bases unmatched: 8. The CDR3 consists of 14 residues. Germline assignment: CDR1 MNHEY and CDR2 SVGEGT. DNA for the CDR3: TGTGCCGGGGGACTAGCGGGGTTGTCGAATGAGCAGTTCTTC. It codes for CAGGLAGLSNEQFF.

This clonotype has more than one count but fewer than ten. This chain joins TRBV4-3 and TRBJ1-2; D might be TRBD1 (6 bases). Between the trimmed V and J ends, which lost 2 bases and 3 bases, there was a span of 13 bases. The CDR3 runs 15 residues. From germline, CDR1 is LGHNA and CDR2 YSLEER. The CDR3, as DNA: TGCGCCAGCAGCCAATTAACAGGGAGAGACTATGGCTACACCTTC. Its translation: CASSQLTGRDYGYTF.

Comments on this clonotype: At one end the junction does not follow the germline gene, possibly because of a read error. The genes are TRBV29-1 and TRBJ1-2; D is perhaps TRBD1 (6 bases). CDR1 and CDR2 from the germline V gene are SQVTM and ANQGSEA. The CDR3 loop spans 9 amino acids. The CDR3 region is CSVDGQPLF. CDR3 in DNA: TGCAGCGTTGACGGACAGCCTCTCTTC.

This chain joins TRBV7-2 and TRBJ1-5; D unresolved. V lost 3 bases to trimming and J lost 5 bases, with 5 bases between them. The CDR3 runs 12 residues. Per germline, CDR1 SGHTA and CDR2 FQGNSA. The CDR3 region has the DNA TGTGCCAGCAGCTTTTATGATCAGCCCCAGCATTTT. Translation: CASSFYDQPQHF.

A few counts support this clonotype. The rearrangement joins TRBV6-1 to TRBJ2-5, with D unclear. The V end lost 6 bases, the J end lost 1 base, and 18 bases lay between the germline ends. The CDR3 consists of 16 residues. Germline CDR1 and CDR2: MNHNS and SASEGT. Here the CDR3 DNA reads TGTGCCAGCAGACCCCGGTCCCCAGCGATCCAAGAGACCCAGTACTTC. Its protein is CASRPRSPAIQETQYF.

This clonotype has only a few counts. The chain carries TRBV18 and TRBJ2-3; 11 bases fit TRBD2. Germline CDR1 and CDR2: KGHSH and LQKENI. The CDR3 consists of 18 residues. The V segment lost 3 bases and the J segment 0 bases; nucleotides outside the gene matches: 8. DNA for the CDR3: TGTGCCAGCTCACCCCGGGCTAGCGGGGGGTCTAGCACAGATACGCAGTATTTT. Protein product: CASSPRASGGSSTDTQYF.

In its sample, this clonotype was seen many times. V gene TRBV27 combines with J gene TRBJ2-7, with TRBD2 matching 13 bases. J was trimmed by 5 bases and V by 6 bases; bases with no gene match: 1. This CDR3 region has 13 residues. Germline V lookup: CDR1 MNHEY, CDR2 SMNVEV (reference sequence). The CDR3, as DNA: TGTGCCAGCAGCGGGACTAGCGGGGACGAGCAGTACTTC. Translating it yields CASSGTSGDEQYF.

This clonotype was picked up a small number of times. The V and J genes are TRBV6-6 and TRBJ2-7, with D possibly matching TRBD1 (5 bases). The germline V and J ends were trimmed by 6 bases and 1 base, with 13 bases remaining between them. From germline, CDR1 is MNHNY and CDR2 SVGAGI (reference sequence). The CDR3 extends over 14 amino acids. The CDR3 nucleotides are TGTGCCAGCAGCCTAGGGGCGGAGTCCTACGAGCAGTACGTC. It codes for CASSLGAESYEQYV.

The chain is built from TRBV28 and TRBJ1-5; 8 bases map to TRBD1. Germline lookup yields CDR1 MDHEN and CDR2 SYDVKM. J was trimmed by 5 bases and V by 5 bases; bases with no gene match: 5. CDR3 length: 14 amino acids. CDR3 sequence: CASSPRGQDQPQHF. The CDR3 nucleotides read TGTGCCAGCAGTCCCAGGGGGCAGGATCAGCCCCAGCATTTT.

The rearrangement links TRBV5-1 to TRBJ2-5, with D possibly called TRBD1 or TRBD2 (5 bases each). The germline V gene encodes CDR1 SGHRS and CDR2 YFSETQ. V lost 5 bases to trimming and J lost 4 bases, with 21 bases between them. CDR3 length: 16 residues. CDR3 region: CASSLRGPLGGETQYF. The CDR3, as DNA: TGCGCCAGCAGTTTGAGGGGTCCCCTGGGTGGAGAGACCCAGTACTTC.

The CDR3 spells CASSLNAGGPGTQYF. DNA for the CDR3: TGTGCCAGCAGCTTAAATGCGGGGGGGCCGGGGACCCAGTACTTC. The rearrangement uses TRBV7-2 and TRBJ2-5; 9 bases are shared with TRBD2. V dropped 2 bases and J dropped 7; count of bases not matched to a gene: 8. Germline V lookup: CDR1 SGHTA, CDR2 FQGNSA. The CDR3 sequence is 15 residues long.

The chain employs TRBV6-2 or TRBV6-3 and TRBJ2-5; no definite D call. The CDR3 loop spans 15 amino acids. From germline, CDR1 is MNHEY and CDR2 SVGEGT. V was trimmed by 7 bases and J by 3 bases, leaving 18 bases between them. CDR3 amino acids: CASTYTRRGKETQYF. The DNA of the CDR3 is TGTGCCAGCACCTACACACGACGAGGAAAAGAGACCCAGTACTTC.

This clonotype was seen at least ten times. The genes are TRBV7-2 and TRBJ2-3; D might be TRBD2 (5 bases). V dropped 3 bases and J dropped 0 bases, with 7 bases sitting between them. This CDR3 has 14 residues. Germline V CDR1 and CDR2: SGHTA, FQGNSA. CDR3 DNA sequence: TGTGCCAGCAGCTTGACTATAAGCACAGATACGCAGTATTTT. Translation: CASSLTISTDTQYF.

The V call is TRBV7-9, the J call TRBJ2-7; TRBD1 might be the D (6 bases). Trimming removed 3 bases from V and 2 bases from J, with 11 bases in between. Germline V lookup: CDR1 SEHNR, CDR2 FQNEAQ (reference sequence). The CDR3 runs 14 residues. CDR3 loop: CASSFAGDTYEQYF. As DNA, the CDR3 is TGTGCCAGCAGCTTCGCAGGGGATACCTACGAGCAGTACTTC.

This clonotype showed up just a few times. V gene TRBV5-5 combines with J gene TRBJ1-3; D is unclear. The germline V gene encodes CDR1 SGHKS and CDR2 YYEKEE (reference sequence). V shed 4 bases and J shed 2 bases, with 16 bases lying between them. The CDR3 length is 16 residues. The DNA of the CDR3 is TGTGCCAGCAGCCGGACCGGGTCCTGGACTGGAAACACCATATATTTT. Its protein product is CASSRTGSWTGNTIYF.

This clonotype turned up a few times. The V gene is TRBV7-3, the J gene TRBJ2-3; TRBD1 might be the D (5 bases). Looked up from germline, CDR1 is SGHTA and CDR2 is FQGTGA. Trimming pared 2 bases from V and 2 bases from J, leaving 8 bases between. CDR3 length: 14 amino acids. The CDR3 DNA reads TGTGCCAGCAGCTTAGGCAGGGACACAGATACGCAGTATTTT. Its protein product is CASSLGRDTDTQYF.

In this sample, this clonotype turned up many times. The V and J genes are TRBV7-6 and TRBJ2-6, with D perhaps TRBD2 (6 bases). V gave up 0 bases and J gave up 1 base, with 13 bases separating them. The CDR3 covers 18 residues. Per the germline V gene, CDR1 is SGHVS and CDR2 is FNYEAQ. CDR3 coding DNA: TGTGCCAGCAGCTTAGCAGGCGGGATTACATCTGGGGCCAACGTCCTGACTTTC. Translation gives CASSLAGGITSGANVLTF. Full variable domain (remainder filled in from reference TRBV7-6 and TRBJ2-6): GAGVSQSPRYKVTKRGQDVALRCDPISGHVSLYWYRQALGQGPEFLTYFNYEAQQDKSGLPNDRFSAERPEGSISTLTIQRTEQRDSAMYRCASSLAGGITSGANVLTFGAGSRLTVL.

The chain links TRBV5-1 to TRBJ2-7; D call uncertain. This CDR3 contains 13 residues. Germline CDR1 and CDR2: SGHRS and YFSETQ. Trimming pared 0 bases from V and 6 bases from J, leaving 10 bases between. CDR3 protein: CASSLVGPGEQYV. The CDR3, as DNA: TGCGCCAGCAGCTTGGTGGGTCCAGGCGAGCAGTACGTC.

This clonotype was counted a few times. The chain carries TRBV6-4 and TRBJ2-3; D might be TRBD1 or TRBD2, each matching 5 bases. This CDR3 contains 14 residues. Germline-derived CDR1 and CDR2 are MRHNA and SNTAGT. V lost 2 bases to trimming and J lost 6 bases, with 12 bases between them. The CDR3 here is CASSDGFGTDTQYF. The DNA of the CDR3 is TGTGCCAGCAGTGACGGGTTCGGGACGGATACGCAGTATTTT.

This clonotype has just a few counts. This chain connects TRBV5-6 to TRBJ2-7, with D maybe TRBD2 (6 bases). Trimming took off 4 bases at V and 4 bases at J, with 18 bases between the two ends. CDR1 is SGHDT, CDR2 YYEEEE, per germline. The CDR3 runs to 15 residues. The CDR3 DNA reads as TGTGCCAGCAGCACAGCGGCGGGGCCGGGGTACGAGCAGTACTTC. Its protein is CASSTAAGPGYEQYF.

The chain recombines TRBV6-5 with TRBJ2-4, with D perhaps matching TRBD1 or TRBD2 (5 bases each). Germline V CDR1 and CDR2: MNHEY, SVGAGI. The CDR3 has 11 amino acids. V was trimmed by 6 bases and J by 16 bases, leaving 16 bases between them. The chain's CDR3 is CASSRGTVAYF. As DNA, the CDR3 is TGTGCCAGCAGCCGAGGGACCGTGGCATACTTC.